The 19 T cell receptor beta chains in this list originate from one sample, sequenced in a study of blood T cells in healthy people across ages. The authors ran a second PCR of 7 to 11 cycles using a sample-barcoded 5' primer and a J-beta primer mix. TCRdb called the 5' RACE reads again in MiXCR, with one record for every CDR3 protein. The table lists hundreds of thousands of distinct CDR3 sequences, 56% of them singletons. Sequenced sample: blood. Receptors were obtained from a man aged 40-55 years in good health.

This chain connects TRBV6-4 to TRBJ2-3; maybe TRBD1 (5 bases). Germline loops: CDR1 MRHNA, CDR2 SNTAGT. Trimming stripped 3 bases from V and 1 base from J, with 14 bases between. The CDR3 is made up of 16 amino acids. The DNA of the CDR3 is TGTGCCAGCAGTGATGAGCAGGGCAGAGGCACAGATACGCAGTATTTT. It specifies CASSDEQGRGTDTQYF.

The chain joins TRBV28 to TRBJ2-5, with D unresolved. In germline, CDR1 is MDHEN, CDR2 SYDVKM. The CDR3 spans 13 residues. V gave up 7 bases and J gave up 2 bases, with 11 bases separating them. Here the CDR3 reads CASTPSAQETQYF. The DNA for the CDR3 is TGTGCCAGCACTCCCTCGGCTCAAGAGACCCAGTACTTC.

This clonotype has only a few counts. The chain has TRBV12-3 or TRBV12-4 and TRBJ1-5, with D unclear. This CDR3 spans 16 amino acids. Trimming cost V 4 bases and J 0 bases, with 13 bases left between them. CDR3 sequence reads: CASSWGASNSNQPQHF. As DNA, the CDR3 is TGTGCCAGCAGTTGGGGAGCCTCCAATAGCAATCAGCCCCAGCATTTT.

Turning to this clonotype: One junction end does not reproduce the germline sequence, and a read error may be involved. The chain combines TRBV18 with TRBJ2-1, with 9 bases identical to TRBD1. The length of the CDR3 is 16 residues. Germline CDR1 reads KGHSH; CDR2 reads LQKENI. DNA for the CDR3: TGTGCCAGCTCACCGGGGGGTCGACAGGGGGTTAATGAGCGGTTCTTC. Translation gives CASSPGGRQGVNERFF.

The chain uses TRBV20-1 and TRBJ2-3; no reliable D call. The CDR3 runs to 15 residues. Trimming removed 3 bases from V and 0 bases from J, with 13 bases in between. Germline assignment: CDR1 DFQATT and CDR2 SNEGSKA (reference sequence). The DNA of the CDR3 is TGCAGTGCTAGCCCCCATACTGCTAGCACAGATACGCAGTATTTT. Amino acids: CSASPHTASTDTQYF.

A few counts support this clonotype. The CDR3 sequence is CSASDASRTDYEQYF. In DNA form, the CDR3 reads TGCAGTGCTAGTGATGCGTCCCGGACAGACTACGAGCAGTACTTC. The chain is built from TRBV20-1 and TRBJ2-7, with D perhaps matching TRBD1 (6 bases). The V end lost 3 bases, the J end lost 3 bases, and 18 bases lay between the germline ends. The CDR3 contains 15 residues. Germline values: CDR1 DFQATT, CDR2 SNEGSKA (reference sequence).

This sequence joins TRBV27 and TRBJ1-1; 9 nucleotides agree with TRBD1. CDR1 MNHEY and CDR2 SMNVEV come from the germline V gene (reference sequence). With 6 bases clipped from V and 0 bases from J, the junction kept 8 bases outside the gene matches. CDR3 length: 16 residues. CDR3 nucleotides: TGTGCCAGCAGCCTCCTCGGACAGGGGATGAACACTGAAGCTTTCTTT. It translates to CASSLLGQGMNTEAFF.

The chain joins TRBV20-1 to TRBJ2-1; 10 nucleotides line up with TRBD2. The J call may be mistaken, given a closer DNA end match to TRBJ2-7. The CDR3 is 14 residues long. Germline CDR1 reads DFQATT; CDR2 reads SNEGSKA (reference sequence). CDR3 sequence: CSIPRTSGDNEQYF. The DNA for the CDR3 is TGCAGTATCCCCCGGACTAGCGGCGACAATGAGCAGTACTTC.

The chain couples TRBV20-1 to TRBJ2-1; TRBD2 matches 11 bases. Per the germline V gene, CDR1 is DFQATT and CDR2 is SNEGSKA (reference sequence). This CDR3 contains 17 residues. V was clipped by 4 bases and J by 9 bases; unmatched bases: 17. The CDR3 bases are TGCAGTGCTACTCCCCCCTCGGGACTAGCGGCCCGACTTGAGCAGTTCTTC. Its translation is CSATPPSGLAARLEQFF.

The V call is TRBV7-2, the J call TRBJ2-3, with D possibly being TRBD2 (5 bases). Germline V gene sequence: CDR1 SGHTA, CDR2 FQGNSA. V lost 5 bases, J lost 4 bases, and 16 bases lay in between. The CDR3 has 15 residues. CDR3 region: CASSPSAERADTQYF. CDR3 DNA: TGTGCCAGCAGCCCCTCGGCGGAGAGGGCAGATACGCAGTATTTT.

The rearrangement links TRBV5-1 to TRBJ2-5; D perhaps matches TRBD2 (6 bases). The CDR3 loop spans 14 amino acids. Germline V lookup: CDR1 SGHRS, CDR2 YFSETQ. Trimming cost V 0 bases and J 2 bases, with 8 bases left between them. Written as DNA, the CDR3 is TGCGCCAGCAGCTTGGATAGCGGTCAAGAGACCCAGTACTTC. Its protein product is CASSLDSGQETQYF.

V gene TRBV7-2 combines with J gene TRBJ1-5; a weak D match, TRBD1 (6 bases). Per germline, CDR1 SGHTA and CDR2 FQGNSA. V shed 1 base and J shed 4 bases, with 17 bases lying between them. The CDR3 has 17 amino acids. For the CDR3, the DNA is TGTGCCAGCAGCTTAGTTGGACCGGGGGGCGCGAATCAGCCCCAGCATTTT. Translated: CASSLVGPGGANQPQHF.

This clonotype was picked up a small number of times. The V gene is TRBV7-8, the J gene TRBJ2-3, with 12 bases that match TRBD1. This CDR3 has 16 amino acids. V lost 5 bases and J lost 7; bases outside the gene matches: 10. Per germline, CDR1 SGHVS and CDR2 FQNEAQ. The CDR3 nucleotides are TGTGCCAGCAGCCTCGGGACAGGGGGCGGGTTTAATACGCAGTATTTT. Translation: CASSLGTGGGFNTQYF.

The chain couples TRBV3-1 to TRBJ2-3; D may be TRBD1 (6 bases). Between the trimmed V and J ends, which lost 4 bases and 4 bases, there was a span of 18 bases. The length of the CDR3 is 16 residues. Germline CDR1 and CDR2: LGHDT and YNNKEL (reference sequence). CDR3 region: CASSLRTGQGADTQYF. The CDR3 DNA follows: TGTGCCAGCAGCCTACGAACGGGACAAGGGGCAGATACGCAGTATTTT.

CDR3 amino acids: CASRSASSYNEQFF. Here the CDR3 DNA reads TGCGCCAGCCGGTCGGCAAGCTCCTACAATGAGCAGTTCTTC. The J gene is TRBJ2-1, the V gene TRBV5-1; D uncertain. V lost 7 bases, J lost 0 bases, and 11 bases lay in between. The CDR3 has 14 residues. Germline V gene sequence: CDR1 SGHRS, CDR2 YFSETQ. Filled out from reference TRBV5-1 and TRBJ2-1, the complete variable domain reads KAGVTQTPRYLIKTRGQQVTLSCSPISGHRSVSWYQQTPGQGLQFLFEYFSETQRNKGNFPGRFSGRQFSNSRSEMNVSTLELGDSALYLCASRSASSYNEQFFGPGTRLTVL.

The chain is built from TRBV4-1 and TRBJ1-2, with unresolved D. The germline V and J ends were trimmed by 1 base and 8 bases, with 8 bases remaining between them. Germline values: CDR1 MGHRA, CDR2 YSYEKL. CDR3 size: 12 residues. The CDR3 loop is CASSQGEEGYTF. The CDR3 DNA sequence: TGCGCCAGCAGCCAAGGGGAGGAGGGCTACACCTTC.

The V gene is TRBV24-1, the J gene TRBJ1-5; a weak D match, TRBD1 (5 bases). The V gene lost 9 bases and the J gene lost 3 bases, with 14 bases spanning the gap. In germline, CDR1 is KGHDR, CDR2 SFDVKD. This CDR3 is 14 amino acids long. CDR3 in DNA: TGTGCCACCGGGAGTGGGGGGGTCAATCAGCCCCAGCATTTT. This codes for CATGSGGVNQPQHF.

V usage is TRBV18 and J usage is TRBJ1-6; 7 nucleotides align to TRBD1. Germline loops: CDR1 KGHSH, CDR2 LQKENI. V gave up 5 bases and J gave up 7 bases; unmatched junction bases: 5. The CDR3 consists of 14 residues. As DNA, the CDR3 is TGTGCCAGCTCAGCCGGGACAGAAAATTCACCCCTCCACTTT. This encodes CASSAGTENSPLHF.

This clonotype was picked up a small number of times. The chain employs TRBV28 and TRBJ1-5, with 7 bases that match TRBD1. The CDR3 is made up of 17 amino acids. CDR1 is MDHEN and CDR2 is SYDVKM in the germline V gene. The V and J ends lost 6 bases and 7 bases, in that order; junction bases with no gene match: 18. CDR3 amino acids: CASSRYFDRASRQPQHF. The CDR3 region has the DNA TGTGCCAGCAGCAGATACTTTGACAGGGCGAGTCGCCAGCCCCAGCATTTT.